Presented here are 16 T cell receptor beta chains from one specimen sequenced in a study of blood T cell repertoires in COVID-19. Sequencing was performed with immunoSEQ multiplex PCR; in TCRdb, only in-frame clones are kept and a portion is missing. Among about 200,000 clones, 80% to 90% were seen once, and the ten largest hold 13%. The material sequenced was peripheral blood. All receptors come from a human donor in a cohort sampled during active COVID-19.

The chain joins TRBV10-3 to TRBJ2-5; 9 bases match TRBD2. Germline assignment: CDR1 ENHRY and CDR2 SYGVKD. This CDR3 has 17 amino acids. V shed 11 bases, J shed 9 bases, and the junction held 25 bases outside the gene matches. The CDR3 loop is CAASPSPGLAGGSAQYF. The CDR3 DNA reads as TGTGCCGCTTCGCCCAGCCCGGGACTAGCTGGCGGGTCCGCCCAGTACTTC.

The rearrangement links TRBV28 to TRBJ2-1; TRBD2 matches 8 bases. With V trimmed by 8 bases and J by 9 bases, 15 bases remained unmatched. This CDR3 contains 15 residues. Germline V gene sequence: CDR1 MDHEN, CDR2 SYDVKM. CDR3 DNA: TGTGCCAGCCAGAGAGGTGGGACTAGTCTCCTTGAGCAGTTCTTC. This translates into CASQRGGTSLLEQFF.

The CDR3 here is CASSDSRGNSPLHF. The CDR3 DNA sequence: TGTGCCAGCAGTGATAGCAGGGGGAATTCACCCCTCCACTTT. The V call is TRBV25-1, the J call TRBJ1-6, with 7 bases aligning to TRBD1. The J segment lost 7 bases and the V segment lost 3 bases, leaving 3 bases of the junction unmatched. Germline V gene lookup returns CDR1 MGHDK and CDR2 SYGVNS. CDR3 length equals 14 residues.

This clone was recorded a few times. V and J are TRBV27 and TRBJ1-1; D may be TRBD1 (5 bases). Between the trimmed V and J ends, which lost 5 bases and 1 base, there was a span of 17 bases. The CDR3 covers 16 residues. Germline V gene lookup returns CDR1 MNHEY and CDR2 SMNVEV (reference sequence). The CDR3 region has the DNA TGTGCCAGCAGTACCCACCTCCGGGGGACGAACACTGAAGCTTTCTTT. Protein sequence: CASSTHLRGTNTEAFF.

The J gene is TRBJ2-7, the V gene TRBV10-2; 7 bases align to TRBD2. CDR1 and CDR2 (germline): WSHSY, SAAADI. Unmatched junction bases numbered 5, after V lost 6 bases and J lost 6 bases. The length of the CDR3 is 12 residues. The CDR3 coding sequence is TGCGCCAGCAGAGAGAGCGGGACCGAGCAGTACTTC. Protein: CASRESGTEQYF.

This clone was observed many times. The chain carries TRBV28 and TRBJ2-7; TRBD1 matches 7 bases. Germline CDR1 is MDHEN and CDR2 is SYDVKM. This CDR3 region has 16 residues. Germline trimming cut 4 bases from V and 4 bases from J; bases unmatched to any gene: 13. The CDR3 nucleotides read TGTGCCAGCAGTTCAGGAGACAGGGCCTTGCCATACGAGCAGTACTTC. It yields the protein CASSSGDRALPYEQYF.

This chain uses TRBV10-1 with TRBJ2-1; D is unclear. This CDR3 has 14 amino acids. The V gene lost 2 bases and the J gene lost 10 bases, with 15 bases spanning the gap. Germline-derived CDR1 and CDR2 are WNHNN and SYGVQD (reference sequence). The CDR3 DNA follows: TGCGCCAGCAGTGAGCTGGGTTCGGGTGGCGAGCAGTTCTTC. It codes for CASSELGSGGEQFF.

CDR3 in amino acids: CASSSWTGDTQYF. The CDR3 DNA follows: TGTGCCAGCAGCTCCTGGACAGGAGATACGCAGTATTTT. The V and J genes are TRBV11-2 and TRBJ2-3; 7 bases map to TRBD1. The CDR3 length is 13 residues. V was clipped by 4 bases and J by 5 bases; unmatched bases: 3. Germline CDR1 is SGHAT and CDR2 is FQNNGV.

The sample holds many counts of this clone. The chain links TRBV7-9 to TRBJ1-1, with D perhaps TRBD1 (6 bases). Trimming took off 5 bases at V and 3 bases at J, with 10 bases between the two ends. Germline V gene data show CDR1 as SEHNR and CDR2 as FQNEAQ (reference sequence). The CDR3 is 13 residues long. The CDR3 DNA reads TGTGCCAGCAGCCCTAAGGGGGACACTGAAGCTTTCTTT. Translation: CASSPKGDTEAFF.

The chain is built from TRBV27 and TRBJ2-7, with a tentative D call TRBD1 (7 bases). The V and J ends lost 2 bases and 0 bases respectively, with 23 bases between them. The germline gives CDR1 MNHEY, CDR2 SMNVEV (reference sequence). The length of the CDR3 is 19 residues. In DNA, the CDR3 is TGTGCCAGCAGTTTAATCTCTCGAGGTGGAGGGACAGCCTCCTACGAGCAGTACTTC. This gives the protein CASSLISRGGGTASYEQYF.

The chain has TRBV19 and TRBJ1-5; 9 bases agree with TRBD1. With 7 bases clipped from V and 0 bases from J, the junction kept 7 bases outside the gene matches. This CDR3 has 16 amino acids. The V gene's germline CDR1 is LNHDA and CDR2 SQIVND (reference sequence). The chain's CDR3 is CASNKDRGYSNQPQHF. The CDR3 DNA reads as TGTGCCAGTAACAAGGACAGGGGTTATAGCAATCAGCCCCAGCATTTT.

The chain links TRBV28 to TRBJ1-1; TRBD1 matches at 9 bases. CDR3 length: 15 amino acids. CDR1 is MDHEN and CDR2 is SYDVKM in the germline V gene. The V and J ends lost 4 bases and 8 bases, in that order; junction bases with no gene match: 11. The CDR3 sequence is CASSSPGGQGYEAFF. In nucleotides, the CDR3 is TGTGCCAGCAGTTCGCCGGGGGGACAGGGATACGAAGCTTTCTTT.

The CDR3 sequence: CASRTLGEELFF. For the CDR3, the DNA is TGTGCCAGCCGGACACTGGGCGAGGAGCTGTTTTTT. The chain joins TRBV30 to TRBJ2-2, with D perhaps matching TRBD1 (5 bases). The CDR3 contains 12 residues. Germline CDR1 GTSNPN, CDR2 SVGIG (reference sequence). Between the trimmed V and J ends, which lost 8 bases and 10 bases, there was a span of 17 bases.

This clone showed up just once. The chain combines TRBV14 with TRBJ1-4; D remains ambiguous. Germline V lookup: CDR1 SGHDN, CDR2 FVKESK. CDR3 length equals 14 residues. V shed 3 bases and J shed 5 bases, with 10 bases lying between them. The DNA of the CDR3 is TGTGCCAGCAGCCAGGGCAGGAGGAATGAAAAACTGTTTTTT. It translates to CASSQGRRNEKLFF.

CDR3 DNA: TGTGCCACCAGTCGGACTAGCGGGAGTTTTGAGCAGTTCTTC. It yields the protein CATSRTSGSFEQFF. V and J are TRBV24-1 and TRBJ2-1, with 13 bases identical to TRBD2. CDR1 KGHDR and CDR2 SFDVKD come from the germline V gene. Trimming cost V 6 bases and J 9 bases; bases outside gene matches: 4. This CDR3 has 14 amino acids.

The gene calls are TRBV5-1 and TRBJ2-2, with TRBD1 matching over 7 bases. The J segment lost 4 bases and the V segment lost 1 base, leaving 13 bases of the junction unmatched. From germline, CDR1 is SGHRS and CDR2 YFSETQ. The CDR3 length is 18 residues. The CDR3 DNA follows: TGCGCCAGCAGCTTGACAAGGGTCACAGGGGACGCCACCGGGGAGCTGTTTTTT. This sequence encodes CASSLTRVTGDATGELFF.